The T cell receptor (beta chain) described here comes from a study of OX40 agonist ivuxolimab in advanced cancers. About the research overall: Participants could have had prior anti-PD-1, anti-PD-L1 or anti-CTLA-4 therapy, and approximately 40% had some. Study-wide points: Average numbers of expanded clones were greater in CD8+ T cells than in CD4+.

With regard to this clone: Its antigen is currently unknown.

The assay was immunoSEQ multiplex PCR, and TCRdb's table has in-frame clones only and misses some. Of tens of thousands of clones listed, approximately 88% are singletons. This specimen was CD4+ or CD8+ T cells sorted from blood, taken in a trial of the OX40 agonist ivuxolimab. The receptor's source is an adult with an advanced solid tumor such as melanoma, head and neck, liver or kidney cancer.

This chain's CDR3 is CASSHGTSTNIQYF. CDR3 sequence (DNA): TGTGCCAGCAGCCACGGGACTTCCACAAACATTCAGTACTTC. The chain joins TRBV4-2 to TRBJ2-4, with D perhaps matching TRBD2 (6 bases). The length of the CDR3 is 14 residues. The germline CDR1 and CDR2 sequences are LGHNA and YNFKEQ. Deletions cut 3 bases from V and 6 bases from J, with 12 bases between.